Listed below are T cell receptor beta chains from one sample, sequenced in a study of response to subunit inactivated influenza vaccine. In TCRdb, the RT-PCR reads were re-called with MiXCR into one record per CDR3 protein. The repertoire holds about 170,000 distinct CDR3 sequences, roughly 12% seen once, with roughly 29% in the top ten. The same data also went into a second study, on T cells expressing NK-cell markers.

This specimen was CD8+ T cells sorted from PBMCs, taken 11 to 12 days after vaccination. Source of these receptors: a man aged 50-59 years who received an inactivated influenza vaccine. Both conserved end residues are part of each CDR3.

J gene | V gene | CDR3 length | CDR3 protein
TRBJ1-1 | TRBV28 | 16 | CASSLAAGTMNTEAFF
TRBJ2-7 | TRBV7-8 | 18 | CASMLPSDGGRTTYEQYF
TRBJ2-7 | TRBV28 | 14 | CASRDRGFGYEQYF
TRBJ2-7 | TRBV2 | 13 | CASSDRGPYEQYF
TRBJ2-2 | TRBV20-1 | 12 | CSARTPTGELFF
TRBJ2-1 | TRBV19 | 13 | CASSWTSGSEQFF
TRBJ1-2 | TRBV7-9 | 15 | CASTSGAAHAYGYTF
TRBJ1-2 | TRBV11-2 | 13 | CASGDTGFFDYTF
TRBJ2-7 | TRBV4-1 | 15 | CASSQETTLDGEQYF
TRBJ2-7 | TRBV2 | 14 | CASRGGTGGSEQYF
TRBJ2-1 | TRBV19 | 12 | CASSIVGNEQFF
TRBJ1-5 | TRBV6-1 | 13 | CAARAGAYQPQHF
TRBJ2-3 | TRBV13 | 15 | CASSLDRPSTDTQYF
TRBJ1-5 | TRBV23-1 | 14 | CASSQSKSRQPQHF
TRBJ2-2 | TRBV27 | 14 | CASSFYTGDGELFF
TRBJ1-5 | TRBV4-1 | 16 | CASSQVFGTGNQPQHF
TRBJ2-7 | TRBV6-2/TRBV6-3 | 12 | CASSWTLAGLTF
TRBJ2-3 | TRBV15 | 14 | CATNRGPRTDTQYF
TRBJ2-7 | TRBV2 | 15 | CASSEGTGVTYEQYF
TRBJ2-7 | TRBV6-2/TRBV6-3 | 21 | CASSYPGYVSSGRAGPYEQYF
TRBJ2-7 | TRBV12-3/TRBV12-4 | 14 | CASSLAQGPYEQYF
TRBJ1-1 | TRBV14 | 14 | CASSQDRWGSEAFF
TRBJ2-7 | TRBV7-6 | 15 | CASSFSGGPSYEQYF
TRBJ2-3 | TRBV29-1 | 13 | CSVDWVGADTQYF
TRBJ1-6 | TRBV5-1 | 15 | CASSPQQGANSPLHF
TRBJ1-5 | TRBV5-1 | 14 | CASSLGMGDQPQHF
TRBJ2-3 | TRBV15 | 15 | CATSSRREGHDTQYF
TRBJ2-2 | TRBV6-1 | 14 | CASAGTILRQELFF
TRBJ2-2 | TRBV12-3/TRBV12-4 | 16 | CASSPGGTGVPGELFF
TRBJ2-4 | TRBV5-6 | 18 | CASSPRTGPITAKNIQYF
TRBJ2-1 | TRBV5-1 | 15 | CASSSARDRGPEQFF
TRBJ2-1 | TRBV28 | 11 | CASSWVGEQFF
TRBJ2-1 | TRBV2 | 14 | CASTGTGKRVEQFF
TRBJ2-5 | TRBV11-1 | 18 | CASSSPGTGAVYQETQYF
TRBJ1-1 | TRBV20-1 | 15 | CSARDLRGPGTEAFF
TRBJ2-5 | TRBV10-2 | 13 | CASGTGGQETQYF
TRBJ2-5 | TRBV12-3/TRBV12-4 | 15 | CASSFLGSLMETQYF
TRBJ1-5 | TRBV5-6 | 14 | CASSLGPNNQPQHF
TRBJ2-5 | TRBV20-1 | 15 | CSARDQYRYQETQYF
TRBJ2-7 | TRBV7-2 | 10 | CASSFCEQYF
TRBJ2-7 | TRBV2 | 14 | CASRHGTGFYEQYF
TRBJ2-1 | TRBV19 | 15 | CASSRSPSSYNEQFF
TRBJ1-2 | TRBV20-1 | 16 | CSARDLWGPRDYGYTF
TRBJ2-7 | TRBV20-1 | 16 | CSADVPRSGSTYEQYF
TRBJ2-3 | TRBV11-1 | 13 | CASSFYVTDTQYF
TRBJ2-7 | TRBV30 | 13 | CAWSVLVGGEQYF
TRBJ2-3 | TRBV4-3 | 17 | CASSLSPSYGDTDTQYF
TRBJ2-5 | TRBV28 | 14 | CASSLGSPRGTQYF
TRBJ2-2 | TRBV7-8 | 15 | CASSRLKVETGELFF
TRBJ2-3 | TRBV20-1 | 15 | CSAILAEVPPDTQYF
TRBJ1-1 | TRBV20-1 | 14 | CSARDPLRGTEAFF
TRBJ2-1 | TRBV21-1 | 21 | CASSKGGSGILSRSSYNEQFF
TRBJ1-2 | TRBV29-1 | 11 | CSAQGNYGYTF